The 28 T cell receptor beta chains in this list originate from one sample, sequenced in a study of blood T cell repertoires in COVID-19. Profiling relied on immunoSEQ multiplex PCR, and the TCRdb table lists in-frame clones only, not all of them. The sample shows roughly 230,000 clones, 70% to 90% of them seen only once. The material sequenced was peripheral blood. These receptors were obtained from a woman aged 55-75 years with active or convalescent COVID-19.

J is TRBJ2-7 and V is TRBV5-5, with 8 bases lining up with TRBD1. Trimming at V came to 5 bases and at J to 2 bases, leaving 6 bases not matched to a gene. The germline gives CDR1 SGHKS, CDR2 YYEKEE (reference sequence). This CDR3 contains 14 residues. The CDR3: CASSNRTGTYEQYF. As DNA, the CDR3 is TGTGCCAGCAGTAACCGGACAGGGACCTACGAGCAGTACTTC.

The rearrangement links TRBV7-8 to TRBJ1-2; 10 bases are a match to TRBD1. Trimming removed 5 bases from V and 4 bases from J; junction bases left unmatched: 10. The CDR3 has 16 amino acids. Germline CDR1 SGHVS, CDR2 FQNEAQ. This CDR3 is CASSAEPGTGAYGYTF. DNA of the CDR3: TGTGCCAGCAGCGCCGAGCCCGGGACAGGGGCCTATGGCTACACCTTC.

This rearrangement joins TRBV4-1 to TRBJ2-2; TRBD2 matches at 11 bases. CDR1 is MGHRA and CDR2 is YSYEKL in the germline V gene. The CDR3 length is 17 residues. V trimming: 1 base; J trimming: 4 bases; junction bases outside the gene matches: 5. DNA for the CDR3: TGCGCCAGCAGCCAAGGGCTAGCGGGAGGTGCCACCGGGGAGCTGTTTTTT. Amino acid sequence: CASSQGLAGGATGELFF.

The chain combines TRBV6-5 with TRBJ1-5; D uncertain. CDR1 and CDR2 from the germline V gene are MNHEY and SVGAGI. V was cut by 4 bases and J by 6 bases, with 10 bases left in between. The CDR3 is made up of 13 amino acids. CDR3: CASSSGRGQPQHF. CDR3 bases: TGTGCCAGCAGTTCTGGGAGAGGTCAGCCCCAGCATTTT.

This clone was observed a few times. The chain combines TRBV11-3 with TRBJ2-5; D perhaps matches TRBD2 (5 bases). V lost 6 bases and J lost 0, with 14 bases in between. Germline CDR1 reads SGHNT; CDR2 reads YENEEA. The CDR3 spans 15 residues. The CDR3 is CASRFQADYQETQYF. The CDR3 nucleotides are TGTGCCAGCAGGTTCCAAGCGGACTACCAAGAGACCCAGTACTTC.

The chain uses TRBV5-1 and TRBJ2-5; D may be TRBD2 (6 bases). The germline V and J ends were trimmed by 4 bases and 5 bases, with 18 bases remaining between them. Germline V CDR1 and CDR2: SGHRS, YFSETQ. The CDR3 runs to 15 residues. This CDR3 is CASSPLSGVRETQYF. The CDR3 bases are TGCGCCAGCAGCCCGCTCTCGGGGGTCCGTGAGACCCAGTACTTC.

V and J are TRBV18 and TRBJ2-1; D perhaps matches TRBD1 (5 bases). The CDR3 length is 14 residues. Trimming shortened V by 2 bases and J by 9 bases, and 14 bases separated the two germline ends. Germline V lookup: CDR1 KGHSH, CDR2 LQKENI. The CDR3 reads CASSPDGRGGEQFF. The CDR3 DNA reads TGTGCCAGCTCACCAGATGGTAGGGGCGGTGAGCAGTTCTTC.

The rearrangement links TRBV2 to TRBJ2-2; 8 bases line up with TRBD2. J gave up 4 bases and V 3 bases, and 4 bases lay outside the gene matches. Germline CDR1 SNHLY, CDR2 FYNNEI. This CDR3 comprises 15 residues. In nucleotides, the CDR3 is TGTGCCAGCAGTGAGGGCCGGGGGGGCACCGGGGAGCTGTTTTTT. Its protein is CASSEGRGGTGELFF.

The chain carries TRBV27 and TRBJ2-4, with D possibly matching TRBD1 (6 bases). V dropped 5 bases and J dropped 6 bases, with 20 bases sitting between them. CDR1 and CDR2 (germline): MNHEY, SMNVEV (reference sequence). This CDR3 contains 16 residues. Here the CDR3 DNA reads TGTGCCAGCAGTCCCCGCTTCGGAACAGGGTTAAACATTCAGTACTTC. As protein: CASSPRFGTGLNIQYF.

The J gene is TRBJ2-7, the V gene TRBV6-5, with TRBD1 matching over 8 bases. The ends lost 6 bases at V and 6 bases at J; junction bases unmatched: 4. The V gene's germline CDR1 is MNHEY and CDR2 SVGAGI. There are 12 residues in the CDR3. The CDR3 nucleotides read TGTGCCAGCAGCCGCGGACAGGGCGAGCAGTACTTC. Protein: CASSRGQGEQYF.

The rearrangement links TRBV11-2 to TRBJ2-1; 8 positions agree with TRBD2. With V trimmed by 5 bases and J by 1 base, 4 bases remained unmatched. Per germline, CDR1 SGHAT and CDR2 FQNNGV. The CDR3 is 15 amino acids. The CDR3 coding sequence is TGTGCCAGCAGCGTAGTAGCGGGATCCTACAATGAGCAGTTCTTC. This translates into CASSVVAGSYNEQFF.

Concerning this clone itself: Other DNA sequences in the same sample also yield this CDR3. V is TRBV7-2 and J is TRBJ1-2; D is unclear. Between the trimmed V and J ends, which lost 0 bases and 2 bases, there was a span of 7 bases. The CDR3 is made up of 14 amino acids. Germline CDR1 SGHTA, CDR2 FQGNSA. The CDR3 coding sequence is TGTGCCAGCAGCTTAGCGGCGGGAAACTATGGCTACACCTTC. Protein: CASSLAAGNYGYTF.

The CDR3 loop reads CASSQAGTGGWRNTIYF. CDR3 nucleotides: TGTGCCAGCAGCCAAGCCGGGACAGGGGGTTGGAGAAACACCATATATTTT. V and J are TRBV3-1 (or the pseudogene TRBV3-2) and TRBJ1-3; 11 bases are shared with TRBD1. Germline V CDR1 and CDR2: LGHDT, YNNKEL (reference sequence). The CDR3 spans 17 residues. The V gene end was trimmed by 1 base and the J gene end by 5 bases; junction bases not matched to a gene: 7.

J is TRBJ1-1 and V is TRBV11-3, with D possibly being TRBD1 (5 bases). Germline V lookup: CDR1 SGHNT, CDR2 YENEEA. This CDR3 is 12 amino acids long. Trimming took 10 bases from V and 1 from J, leaving 10 bases between them. The CDR3 coding sequence is TGTGCCACACAAAGGGGGAACACTGAAGCTTTCTTT. Translated, it gives CATQRGNTEAFF.

The chain combines TRBV7-9 with TRBJ2-1; TRBD1 is a possible D gene (6 bases). The CDR3 loop spans 16 amino acids. V was clipped by 3 bases and J by 3 bases, with 15 bases between them. Looked up from germline, CDR1 is SEHNR and CDR2 is FQNEAQ (reference sequence). The CDR3 DNA follows: TGTGCCAGCAGCTTCGGCCTGGGGGCTGGCTACAATGAGCAGTTCTTC. Its translation is CASSFGLGAGYNEQFF.

DNA of the CDR3: TGCGCCAGCAGCTTGGGACTAGCGGGAGGGCGTGGTCGGGAGACCCAGTACTTC. Amino acids: CASSLGLAGGRGRETQYF. The chain is built from TRBV5-1 and TRBJ2-5, with 14 bases aligning to TRBD2. The CDR3 is made up of 18 amino acids. With 0 bases clipped from V and 5 bases from J, the junction kept 9 bases outside the gene matches. In germline, CDR1 is SGHRS, CDR2 YFSETQ.

This chain links TRBV18 with TRBJ2-7; 7 bases map to TRBD2. Germline V gene lookup returns CDR1 KGHSH and CDR2 LQKENI. The CDR3 loop spans 14 amino acids. Trimming removed 3 bases from V and 4 bases from J; junction bases left unmatched: 6. In DNA form, the CDR3 reads TGTGCCAGCTCACCTTCCGGCGGGAGTTACGAGCAGTACTTC. Protein: CASSPSGGSYEQYF.

The gene calls are TRBV5-4 and TRBJ1-1, with a possible D match to TRBD1 (6 bases). V lost 2 bases and J 4 bases, leaving 9 bases between the germline ends. The CDR3 loop spans 13 amino acids. Germline CDR1 reads SGHNT; CDR2 reads YYREEE (reference sequence). The CDR3 sequence is CASSFRGVTEAFF. As DNA, the CDR3 is TGTGCCAGCAGCTTCAGGGGAGTCACTGAAGCTTTCTTT.

The count of this clone is one. The chain combines TRBV9 with TRBJ2-6, with D possibly being TRBD1 (6 bases). The CDR3 has 16 residues. Germline V lookup: CDR1 SGDLS, CDR2 YYNGEE. V was pared by 3 bases and J by 0 bases, with 10 bases between. The CDR3 DNA reads TGTGCCAGCAGCGGTGGACAGTTCTCTGGGGCCAACGTCCTGACTTTC. Its protein product is CASSGGQFSGANVLTF.

The chain is built from TRBV20-1 and TRBJ2-1, with TRBD1 as a possible D gene (6 bases). The germline V and J ends were trimmed by 8 bases and 4 bases, with 9 bases remaining between them. The length of the CDR3 is 11 residues. Germline values: CDR1 DFQATT, CDR2 SNEGSKA (reference sequence). The CDR3 reads CSPQGYNEQFF. The CDR3, as DNA: TGCAGTCCACAGGGATACAATGAGCAGTTCTTC.

The J gene is TRBJ1-6, the V gene TRBV9; D perhaps matches TRBD1 (5 bases). CDR1 SGDLS and CDR2 YYNGEE come from the germline V gene. The CDR3 runs 14 residues. V lost 5 bases, J lost 0 bases, and 6 bases lay in between. CDR3 nucleotide sequence: TGTGCCAGCAGAGACAGCTCCTATAATTCACCCCTCCACTTT. It yields the protein CASRDSSYNSPLHF.

The chain joins TRBV7-2 to TRBJ2-1, with D perhaps matching TRBD2 (5 bases). The germline CDR1 and CDR2 sequences are SGHTA and FQGNSA. V was shortened by 1 base and J by 8 bases, with 9 bases between the two germline ends. The length of the CDR3 is 13 residues. The CDR3 sequence: CASSLVVGDEQFF. CDR3 nucleotides: TGTGCCAGCAGCTTAGTTGTCGGGGATGAGCAGTTCTTC.

J is TRBJ1-2 and V is TRBV6-5; D may be TRBD1 (6 bases). CDR3 size: 11 residues. Germline V gene lookup returns CDR1 MNHEY and CDR2 SVGAGI. V gave up 5 bases and J gave up 8 bases, with 9 bases separating them. The CDR3 sequence is CASSNRDGYTF. The CDR3 nucleotides read TGTGCCAGCAGTAACAGGGACGGCTACACCTTC.

The CDR3 DNA reads as TGTGCCAGCAGCCCCTGGGGACTAGCGGGAGGTTCAGATACGCAGTATTTT. It codes for CASSPWGLAGGSDTQYF. The V call is TRBV3-1 (or the pseudogene TRBV3-2), the J call TRBJ2-3; TRBD2 matches at 15 bases. Germline values: CDR1 LGHDT, CDR2 YNNKEL (reference sequence). J was trimmed by 4 bases and V by 4 bases; bases with no gene match: 6. The CDR3 runs 17 residues.

This clone has just a few counts. This chain connects TRBV3-1 (or the pseudogene TRBV3-2) to TRBJ1-4; 7 bases agree with TRBD1. The CDR3 spans 13 residues. V shed 4 bases and J 8 bases; nucleotides not matched to a gene: 4. Germline V CDR1 and CDR2: LGHDT, YNNKEL (reference sequence). The CDR3, as DNA: TGTGCCAGCAGCCCGACAGGGACCGAAAAACTGTTTTTT. It codes for CASSPTGTEKLFF.

The V and J genes are TRBV5-4 and TRBJ1-1, with D unresolved. Between the trimmed V and J ends, which lost 2 bases and 1 base, there was a span of 3 bases. The CDR3 consists of 12 residues. Per germline, CDR1 SGHNT and CDR2 YYREEE (reference sequence). The CDR3 DNA sequence: TGTGCCAGCAGCTTCCGGAACACTGAAGCTTTCTTT. It encodes CASSFRNTEAFF.

The chain is built from TRBV7-2 and TRBJ2-2, with a weak D call TRBD2 (6 bases). The CDR3 consists of 16 residues. Germline V gives CDR1 SGHTA, CDR2 FQGNSA. V was shortened by 5 bases and J by 4 bases, with 17 bases between the two germline ends. CDR3 loop: CASSVPRDLFTGELFF. DNA of the CDR3: TGTGCCAGCAGCGTCCCCCGGGACTTGTTCACCGGGGAGCTGTTTTTT.

The chain couples TRBV30 to TRBJ2-7, with D perhaps matching TRBD2 (6 bases). V was clipped by 3 bases and J by 0 bases, with 12 bases between them. Per the germline V gene, CDR1 is GTSNPN and CDR2 is SVGIG (reference sequence). CDR3 size: 14 residues. As DNA, the CDR3 is TGTGCCTGGAGACGGGCGGGGACCTCCTACGAGCAGTACTTC. This gives the protein CAWRRAGTSYEQYF.